These 17 T cell receptor beta chains were all obtained from the same sample, sequenced in a study of a mutant IDH1 vaccine in newly diagnosed glioma. Time point here: baseline, week 1 (first vaccination visit). Regarding treatment: pre-vaccination baseline after standard-of-care therapy. Data came from immunoSEQ multiplex PCR; TCRdb stores just in-frame clones and leaves some out. The sample includes 60,000 to 75,000 clones, more than 65% of them seen just once. Sequences were derived from PBMCs, sampled from a glioma patient treated with radiotherapy, temozolomide or both. These receptors all come from a man aged 45-65 years with glioma.

This clone has a count of ten or more. The chain combines TRBV28 with TRBJ1-2; possibly TRBD1 for D (6 bases). Germline-derived CDR1 and CDR2 are MDHEN and SYDVKM. V was shortened by 6 bases and J by 2 bases, with 13 bases between the two germline ends. The CDR3 totals 14 residues. The CDR3 here is CASRKQGRNYGYTF. In DNA form, the CDR3 reads TGTGCCAGCAGAAAACAGGGTAGGAACTATGGCTACACCTTC.

This clone showed up just a few times. The genes are TRBV2 and TRBJ2-7; TRBD1 matches 9 bases. The length of the CDR3 is 13 residues. Germline assignment: CDR1 SNHLY and CDR2 FYNNEI. V dropped 6 bases and J dropped 5; count of bases not matched to a gene: 5. The CDR3 sequence is CASSSDRGDEQYF. The CDR3 bases are TGTGCCAGCAGCTCTGACAGGGGGGACGAGCAGTACTTC.

The rearrangement joins TRBV6-6 to TRBJ2-5; 7 bases fit TRBD1. The CDR3 runs to 14 residues. Germline V gives CDR1 MNHNY, CDR2 SVGAGI (reference sequence). Germline trimming cut 0 bases from V and 4 bases from J; bases unmatched to any gene: 2. Written as DNA, the CDR3 is TGTGCCAGCAGTTACTCAGGGGGCGTAGAGACCCAGTACTTC. Encoded protein: CASSYSGGVETQYF.

The rearrangement links TRBV30 to TRBJ1-5; possible D gene TRBD1, 5 bases. V lost 0 bases and J 0 bases, leaving 18 bases between the germline ends. The CDR3 sequence is 18 residues long. Per the germline V gene, CDR1 is GTSNPN and CDR2 is SVGIG (reference sequence). Written as DNA, the CDR3 is TGTGCCTGGAGTGTACGAGGAGGGGCGGGATATAGCAATCAGCCCCAGCATTTT. Translating gives CAWSVRGGAGYSNQPQHF. The entire variable domain, with the rest obtained from reference TRBV30 and TRBJ1-5, is as follows: SQTIHQWPATLVQPVGSPLSLECTVEGTSNPNLYWYRQAAGRGLQLLFYSVGIGQISSEVPQNLSASRPQDRQFILSSKKLLLSDSGFYLCAWSVRGGAGYSNQPQHFGDGTRLSIL.

J is TRBJ2-5 and V is TRBV27; TRBD1 matches at 7 bases. Germline CDR1 and CDR2: MNHEY and SMNVEV (reference sequence). V gave up 5 bases and J gave up 4 bases; unmatched junction bases: 4. The CDR3 contains 13 residues. The CDR3 here is CASSPRQGETQYF. Here the CDR3 DNA reads TGTGCCAGCAGTCCGAGACAGGGAGAGACCCAGTACTTC.

The CDR3 nucleotides read TGTGCCAGCAGCCGACTAGCGGGGGTGATCACAGATACGCAGTATTTT. As protein: CASSRLAGVITDTQYF. This chain connects TRBV14 to TRBJ2-3; 12 nucleotides agree with TRBD2. Germline lookup yields CDR1 SGHDN and CDR2 FVKESK. The junction had 4 bases not matched to a gene; V was cut back by 4 bases and J by 2 bases. The CDR3 spans 16 residues.

This clone was picked up a small number of times. The chain couples TRBV27 to TRBJ1-1, with 7 bases matching TRBD1. The V gene's germline CDR1 is MNHEY and CDR2 SMNVEV (reference sequence). This CDR3 contains 14 residues. After removal of 8 bases from V and 0 bases from J, the junction contained 6 bases not matched to a gene. The CDR3 region has the DNA TGTGCCAGCCAACTAACAGGGGTGAACACTGAAGCTTTCTTT. This sequence encodes CASQLTGVNTEAFF.

The chain combines TRBV7-2 with TRBJ2-7, with 11 bases that match TRBD1. The germline gives CDR1 SGHTA, CDR2 FQGNSA. The CDR3 runs 16 residues. The V segment lost 0 bases and the J segment 2 bases; nucleotides outside the gene matches: 3. CDR3 loop: CASSLAGQGGAYEQYF. In DNA, the CDR3 is TGTGCCAGCAGCTTAGCGGGACAGGGGGGGGCCTACGAGCAGTACTTC. The whole variable domain, filled in from reference TRBV7-2 and TRBJ2-7, reads GAGVSQSPSNKVTEKGKDVELRCDPISGHTALYWYRQSLGQGLEFLIYFQGNSAPDKSGLPSDRFSAERTGGSVSTLTIQRTQQEDSAVYLCASSLAGQGGAYEQYFGPGTRLTVT.

The chain has TRBV29-1 and TRBJ2-5, with unresolved D. The CDR3 runs to 13 residues. V was trimmed by 1 base and J by 1 base, leaving 7 bases between them. The germline CDR1 and CDR2 sequences are SQVTM and ANQGSEA. CDR3 in amino acids: CSVEGRSQETQYF. CDR3 in DNA: TGCAGCGTTGAAGGCAGATCCCAAGAGACCCAGTACTTC.

The chain couples TRBV4-1 to TRBJ1-1; a possible D gene is TRBD1 (6 bases). The CDR3 runs to 17 residues. Germline CDR1 MGHRA, CDR2 YSYEKL. The V and J ends lost 0 bases and 0 bases respectively, with 14 bases between them. The CDR3, as DNA: TGCGCCAGCAGCCAAGATTCCCAGGGGCTGTTGAACACTGAAGCTTTCTTT. It is translated as CASSQDSQGLLNTEAFF.

The gene calls are TRBV19 and TRBJ2-6; D possibly matches TRBD1 or TRBD2 (5 bases each). The length of the CDR3 is 19 residues. Germline V gene lookup returns CDR1 LNHDA and CDR2 SQIVND (reference sequence). With 5 bases removed from V and 0 bases from J, the gap between germline ends came to 20 bases. CDR3 residues: CASSRDLLGSRSGANVLTF. CDR3 sequence (DNA): TGTGCCAGTAGTCGGGACCTTTTGGGGTCCCGCTCTGGGGCCAACGTCCTGACTTTC.

This clone has just one count. The rearrangement uses TRBV29-1 and TRBJ1-2; D ambiguous. V was cut by 6 bases and J by 2 bases, with 19 bases left in between. The CDR3 contains 15 residues. Germline lookup yields CDR1 SQVTM and CDR2 ANQGSEA. CDR3 region: CSVEPVGQRNYGYTF. DNA of the CDR3: TGCAGCGTAGAACCTGTCGGGCAGAGGAACTATGGCTACACCTTC.

V and J are TRBV14 and TRBJ1-6, with 7 bases matching TRBD1. The trim removed 5 bases at V and 7 bases at J, leaving 8 bases unmatched. The CDR3 has 15 residues. Germline assignment: CDR1 SGHDN and CDR2 FVKESK. The CDR3 spells CASSTRDSWNSPLHF. CDR3 nucleotides: TGTGCCAGCAGCACCCGGGACAGTTGGAATTCACCCCTCCACTTT. Looking up the rest from reference TRBV14 and TRBJ1-6 gives the full variable domain: EAGVTQFPSHSVIEKGQTVTLRCDPISGHDNLYWYRRVMGKEIKFLLHFVKESKQDESGMPNNRFLAERTGGTYSTLKVQPAELEDSGVYFCASSTRDSWNSPLHFGNGTRLTVT.

The V gene is TRBV5-1, the J gene TRBJ2-1, with 7 nucleotides matching TRBD2. Trimming removed 0 bases from V and 5 bases from J; junction bases left unmatched: 5. The germline gives CDR1 SGHRS, CDR2 YFSETQ. The length of the CDR3 is 15 residues. CDR3 bases: TGCGCCAGCAGCTTGGAGCGGCGGGGGAACAATGAGCAGTTCTTC. Translation: CASSLERRGNNEQFF.

This clone was detected only a few times. V gene TRBV7-9 combines with J gene TRBJ1-3, with 7 bases lining up with TRBD1. The CDR3 runs 18 residues. From germline, CDR1 is SEHNR and CDR2 FQNEAQ (reference sequence). Germline trimming cut 10 bases from V and 0 bases from J; bases unmatched to any gene: 18. This CDR3 is CAIYAGQSKKGSGNTIYF. The CDR3 nucleotides read TGTGCCATCTACGCGGGACAGTCGAAAAAAGGCTCTGGAAACACCATATATTTT.

Within the sample, this clone is medium-sized. V and J are TRBV9 and TRBJ2-7; no reliable D call. The CDR3 totals 14 residues. The V end lost 7 bases, the J end lost 0 bases, and 14 bases lay between the germline ends. Germline assignment: CDR1 SGDLS and CDR2 YYNGEE. CDR3 sequence reads: CASSRSRSSYEQYF. The CDR3 bases are TGTGCCAGCTCCCGGAGCAGGAGCTCCTACGAGCAGTACTTC.

The gene calls are TRBV27 and TRBJ2-7, with D perhaps TRBD2 (5 bases). V lost 3 bases and J 7 bases, leaving 19 bases between the germline ends. The CDR3 spans 15 residues. Germline CDR1 is MNHEY and CDR2 is SMNVEV (reference sequence). CDR3 sequence reads: CASSFRSLPRGEQYF. In DNA, the CDR3 is TGTGCCAGCAGTTTTCGATCCCTACCCCGAGGGGAGCAGTACTTC.